One T cell receptor beta chain is described in this entry. Antigen specificity is unknown. The ViraFEST assay expanded antigen-specific CD4+ T cells with viral peptide pools before sequencing. The culture ran for around nine days, and then CD4+ T cells were isolated. The person's infection with SARS-CoV-2, confirmed by PCR, took place between March and December 2020. Each culture well received about 1.8 million PBMC. These cells were then cultured in IMDM with around 9.6 IU/ml IL-2 and roughly 10 ug/ml peptides. Each culture had half its medium swapped for IL-2 medium on days 3 and 7. The entry originates in a study of vaccination effects on CD4 cells after COVID-19. Study-wide points: After vaccination, at late timepoints, clones induced by infection and by vaccine contracted markedly. Early timepoints after infection were absent, and convalescent patients were few in the study.

The table came from immunoSEQ multiplex PCR; TCRdb's copy has only in-frame clones and leaves some out. The sample carries under 55,000 clones, 60% to 75% recorded once. The specimen was CD4+ T cells from PBMCs cultured with a peptide pool, collected before COVID-19 vaccination. The TCR comes from a human donor who had a prior SARS-CoV-2 infection.

The CDR3 region is CSVVERKKTQYF. The CDR3 DNA reads as TGCAGCGTTGTGGAACGAAAGAAGACCCAGTACTTC. The chain uses TRBV29-1 and TRBJ2-5; D is unresolved. V was shortened by 4 bases and J by 6 bases, with 12 bases between the two germline ends. This CDR3 region has 12 residues. Germline CDR1 is SQVTM and CDR2 is ANQGSEA.